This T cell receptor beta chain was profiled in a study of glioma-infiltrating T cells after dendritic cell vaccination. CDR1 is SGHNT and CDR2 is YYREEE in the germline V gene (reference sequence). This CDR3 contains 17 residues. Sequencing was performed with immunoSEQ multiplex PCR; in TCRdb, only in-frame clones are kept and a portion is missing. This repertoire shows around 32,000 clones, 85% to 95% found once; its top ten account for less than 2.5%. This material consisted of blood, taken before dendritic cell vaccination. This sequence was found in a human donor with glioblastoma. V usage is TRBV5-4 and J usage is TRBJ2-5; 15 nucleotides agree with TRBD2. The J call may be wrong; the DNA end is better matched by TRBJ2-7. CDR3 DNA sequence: TGTGCCAGCAGCCGGGGACTAGCGGGGGGCCTCTCCTACGAGCAGTACTTC. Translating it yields CASSRGLAGGLSYEQYF.